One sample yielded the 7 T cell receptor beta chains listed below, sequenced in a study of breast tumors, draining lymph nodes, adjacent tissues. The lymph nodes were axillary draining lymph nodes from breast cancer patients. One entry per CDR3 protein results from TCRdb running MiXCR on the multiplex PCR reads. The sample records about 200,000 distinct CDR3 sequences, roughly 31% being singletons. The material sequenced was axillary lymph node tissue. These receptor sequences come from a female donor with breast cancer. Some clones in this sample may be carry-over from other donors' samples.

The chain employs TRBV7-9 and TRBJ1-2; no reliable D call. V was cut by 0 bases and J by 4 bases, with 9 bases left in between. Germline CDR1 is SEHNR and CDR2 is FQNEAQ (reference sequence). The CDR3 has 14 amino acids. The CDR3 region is CASSLAQFGYGYTF. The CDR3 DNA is TGTGCCAGCAGCTTAGCACAGTTCGGCTATGGCTACACCTTC. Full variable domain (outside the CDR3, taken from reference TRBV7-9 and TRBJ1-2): DTGVSQNPRHKITKRGQNVTFRCDPISEHNRLYWYRQTLGQGPEFLTYFQNEAQLEKSRLLSDRFSAERPKGSFSTLEIQRTEQGDSAMYLCASSLAQFGYGYTFGSGTRLTVV.

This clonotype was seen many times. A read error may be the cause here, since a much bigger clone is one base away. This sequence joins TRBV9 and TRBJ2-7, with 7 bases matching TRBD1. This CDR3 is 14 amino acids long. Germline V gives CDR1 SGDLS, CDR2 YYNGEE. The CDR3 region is CASSVTMTGNEQSF. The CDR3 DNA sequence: TGTGCCAGCAGCGTGACTATGACAGGGAACGAGCAGTCCTTC.

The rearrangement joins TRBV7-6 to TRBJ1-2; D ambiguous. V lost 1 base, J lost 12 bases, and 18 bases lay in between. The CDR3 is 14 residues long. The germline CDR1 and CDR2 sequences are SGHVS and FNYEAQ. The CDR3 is CASSLGYSTSGNTF. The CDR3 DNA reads TGTGCCAGCAGCTTAGGGTACAGCACCTCTGGAAACACCTTC.

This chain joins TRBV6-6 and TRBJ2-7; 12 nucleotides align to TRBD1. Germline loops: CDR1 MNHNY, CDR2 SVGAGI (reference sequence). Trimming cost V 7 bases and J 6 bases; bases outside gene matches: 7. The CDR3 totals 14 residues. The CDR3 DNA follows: TGTGCCAGCATAGGGGGACAGGGGGCGCGCGAGCAGTACTTC. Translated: CASIGGQGAREQYF.

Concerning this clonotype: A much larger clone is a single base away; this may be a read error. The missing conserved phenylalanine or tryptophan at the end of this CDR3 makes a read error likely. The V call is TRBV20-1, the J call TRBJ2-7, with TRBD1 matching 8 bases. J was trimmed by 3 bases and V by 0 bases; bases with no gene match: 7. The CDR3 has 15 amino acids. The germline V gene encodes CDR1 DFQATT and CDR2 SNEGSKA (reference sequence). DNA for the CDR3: TGCAGTGCTAGAGATCGGGCAGGGGGCCGCTACGAGCAGTACCTC. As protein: CSARDRAGGRYEQYL.

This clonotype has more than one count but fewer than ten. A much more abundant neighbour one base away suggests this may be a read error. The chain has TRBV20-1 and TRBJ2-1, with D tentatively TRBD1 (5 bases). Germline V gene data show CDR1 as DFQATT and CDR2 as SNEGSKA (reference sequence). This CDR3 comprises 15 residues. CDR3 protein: CSASGDSQGYNKQFF. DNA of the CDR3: TGCAGTGCTAGCGGTGACTCGCAGGGATACAATAAGCAGTTCTTC.

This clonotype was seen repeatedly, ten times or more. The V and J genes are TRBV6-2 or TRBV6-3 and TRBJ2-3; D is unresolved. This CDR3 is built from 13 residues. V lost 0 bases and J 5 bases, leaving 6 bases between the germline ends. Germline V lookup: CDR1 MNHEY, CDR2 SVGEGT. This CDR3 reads CASSYSKGDTQYF. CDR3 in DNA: TGTGCCAGCAGTTACTCGAAAGGAGATACGCAGTATTTT.